The rows below give T cell receptor beta chains drawn from one sample of a study of T cells after yellow fever vaccination. TCRdb itself ran the 5' RACE reads through MiXCR, one entry per CDR3 protein. The repertoire consists of a few hundred thousand distinct CDR3 sequences, with 3.5% to 4.5% occurring once and the leading ten covering 19%. Source: PBMCs, taken 15 days after the yellow fever booster vaccination. The receptors were sampled from a young man who received the YFV17D yellow fever vaccine. CDR3s include the opening cysteine and the closing phenylalanine or tryptophan. The order of the fields is J gene, V gene, CDR3 protein.

TRBJ2-5 | TRBV3-1 | CASSQDIMIETQYF
TRBJ1-2 | TRBV12-3/TRBV12-4 | CASSNNYGYTF
TRBJ1-3 | TRBV2 | CASRGSAGNTIYF
TRBJ1-6 | TRBV5-4 | CASSLTGALLSPLHF
TRBJ2-3 | TRBV15 | CAPFAGQPRCLGNIADTQYF
TRBJ2-1 | TRBV4-3 | CASSPGGPEPHEQFF
TRBJ2-7 | TRBV4-2 | CASSQDLGGVYEQYF
TRBJ2-5 | TRBV11-2 | CASSLARRSGGVWGETQYF
TRBJ2-3 | TRBV24-1 | CATSDFQRLVGDTQYF
TRBJ1-4 | TRBV5-1 | CASRDGNEKLFF
TRBJ1-3 | TRBV6-5 | CASRPGQTFSGNTIYF
TRBJ2-1 | TRBV5-1 | CASSLGQAYNEQFF
TRBJ2-5 | TRBV28 | CASGLGGETQYF
TRBJ2-3 | TRBV11-2 | CASSLHAGSGQYF
TRBJ1-4 | TRBV7-9 | CASSGTDTNEKLFF
TRBJ1-6 | TRBV15 | CATSTRTGAGGSPLHF
TRBJ1-1 | TRBV2 | CASSDTNTEAFF
TRBJ2-3 | TRBV12-3/TRBV12-4 | CASSPAPFSTDTQYF
TRBJ2-1 | TRBV6-5 | CASSYSAPAGAPNEQFF
TRBJ1-6 | TRBV5-1 | CASSFGTGGDLNNSPLHF
TRBJ2-1 | TRBV15 | CATRREGSYNEQFF
TRBJ1-2 | TRBV5-1 | CASSLDGQSGYTF
TRBJ1-2 | TRBV6-5 | CASSYLPGNYGYTF
TRBJ2-1 | TRBV3-1 | CASSPSLFGGENEQFF
TRBJ2-2 | TRBV5-1 | CASSLGPRVITGELFF
TRBJ2-5 | TRBV28 | CASTQGGETQYF
TRBJ1-5 | TRBV7-2 | CASSLPQGAYEPQHF
TRBJ2-2 | TRBV20-1 | CSATLTSGGITGELFF
TRBJ2-7 | TRBV7-2 | CASSLVAGQGALSYEQYF
TRBJ1-3 | TRBV7-9 | CASTAVGSGNTIYF
TRBJ2-1 | TRBV29-1 | CSGDSYNEQFF
TRBJ2-2 | TRBV12-3/TRBV12-4 | CASSLDGGHTGELFF
TRBJ1-6 | TRBV7-9 | CASSSEGTWDPLHF
TRBJ2-3 | TRBV7-6 | CASTRRLAGKPSTDTQYF
TRBJ2-7 | TRBV7-6 | CASSLLQGAGEQYF
TRBJ2-5 | TRBV5-1 | CASSLGTGWQETQYF
TRBJ2-7 | TRBV7-2 | CASSLVWAGGLWEQYF
TRBJ1-2 | TRBV6-6 | CASSSYTPGNGYTF
TRBJ2-5 | TRBV14 | CASSQDGRGEETQYF
TRBJ2-5 | TRBV7-2 | CASSDRTRVQETQYF